Each of the 13 T cell receptor beta chains below was sequenced from the same sample in a study of beta chain features in type 1 diabetes (dated by TCRdb to the late 2010s). Library creation used the immunoSEQ multiplex PCR assay. The entire isolated RNA was reverse transcribed using the High Capacity cDNA Reverse Transcription Kit, and thus expressed TCRB transcripts were sequenced. The source is immuneACCESS, and TCRdb retained only in-frame sequences with V and J called. Part of the clones is not carried over; for the studies checked, unresolved V genes explain less than half of this, and the remainder is unexplained. The sample records tens of thousands of clones, more than 45% of which are singletons. The ten largest make up 0.37% of the sample. No antigen has been identified for these receptors. What the work shows at the level of the full study, not this receptor alone: A moderate but significant shortening of TCRB CDR3 length was observed in type 1 diabetes patients in all four CD4+ subsets.

Input material: stem cell memory CD4+ T cells from blood. The cell subset or site label here, explained by the study, means: stem cell-like memory CD4+ T cells. The receptors originated from a man aged 18 to 35 with type 1 diabetes.

The V and J genes are TRBV6-1 and TRBJ2-7; 12 positions match TRBD2. V dropped 5 bases and J dropped 6; count of bases not matched to a gene: 11. CDR1 is MNHNS and CDR2 is SASEGT in the germline V gene. The CDR3 has 16 amino acids. The DNA for the CDR3 is TGTGCCAGCAGTCAAGGACTAGCGGGGATGTTTCTCGAGCAGTACTTC. It codes for CASSQGLAGMFLEQYF.

This clone has only one observation. This chain links TRBV7-2 with TRBJ2-3; a possible D gene is TRBD2 (5 bases). CDR1 is SGHTA and CDR2 is FQGNSA in the germline V gene. The CDR3 length is 15 residues. V lost 2 bases, J lost 7 bases, and 16 bases lay in between. CDR3 sequence reads: CASSLLSGPTNTQYF. The CDR3, as DNA: TGTGCCAGCAGCTTATTGAGCGGCCCAACAAATACGCAGTATTTT.

The rearrangement uses TRBV18 and TRBJ1-1, with D possibly matching TRBD1 (6 bases). The ends were cut back, 6 bases at V and 0 bases at J, with 14 bases in the middle. The CDR3 totals 15 residues. Per germline, CDR1 KGHSH and CDR2 LQKENI. CDR3: CASSQGQNMNTEAFF. In nucleotides, the CDR3 is TGTGCCAGCTCGCAAGGACAGAACATGAACACTGAAGCTTTCTTT.

V and J are TRBV7-2 and TRBJ1-6; D ambiguous. Trimming shortened V by 3 bases and J by 10 bases, and 10 bases separated the two germline ends. This CDR3 has 13 amino acids. Germline V gives CDR1 SGHTA, CDR2 FQGNSA. CDR3 DNA: TGTGCCAGCAGCTTTTGGTTGAGCTCACCCCTCCACTTT. Translation gives CASSFWLSSPLHF.

The rearrangement links TRBV5-6 to TRBJ2-2; TRBD1 aligns across 10 bases. V lost 1 base to trimming and J lost 6 bases; unmatched junction nucleotides: 6. Germline CDR1 is SGHDT and CDR2 is YYEEEE. The CDR3 contains 16 residues. The CDR3 sequence: CASSLWDRGFSGELFF. The CDR3 region has the DNA TGTGCCAGCAGCTTGTGGGACAGGGGTTTTTCCGGGGAGCTGTTTTTT.

V usage is TRBV7-2 and J usage is TRBJ2-7; TRBD2 matches at 10 bases. Per germline, CDR1 SGHTA and CDR2 FQGNSA. V lost 4 bases and J lost 0; bases outside the gene matches: 9. This CDR3 comprises 17 residues. CDR3 protein: CASSYPSGSRTSYEQYF. In nucleotides, the CDR3 is TGTGCCAGCAGCTATCCTAGCGGGAGTCGAACCTCCTACGAGCAGTACTTC.

V and J are TRBV30 and TRBJ1-2; D unresolved. The CDR3 covers 12 residues. Germline CDR1 and CDR2: GTSNPN and SVGIG (reference sequence). Between the trimmed V and J ends, which lost 2 bases and 7 bases, there was a span of 11 bases. The CDR3 here is CAWSPFASGYTF. The CDR3 DNA is TGTGCCTGGAGTCCCTTCGCGTCTGGCTACACCTTC.

The rearrangement joins TRBV19 to TRBJ2-1; D may be TRBD2 (5 bases). This CDR3 is 14 amino acids long. Trimming took 0 bases from V and 4 from J, leaving 7 bases between them. CDR1 is LNHDA, CDR2 SQIVND, per germline (reference sequence). CDR3 sequence (DNA): TGTGCCAGTAGTATAGACGGCGGGTACAATGAGCAGTTCTTC. This sequence encodes CASSIDGGYNEQFF. The variable domain in full, with the rest retrieved from reference TRBV19 and TRBJ2-1, is DGGITQSPKYLFRKEGQNVTLSCEQNLNHDAMYWYRQDPGQGLRLIYYSQIVNDFQKGDIAEGYSVSREKKESFPLTVTSAQKNPTAFYLCASSIDGGYNEQFFGPGTRLTVL.

A few counts support this clone. The chain is built from TRBV14 and TRBJ2-3; 7 bases fit TRBD2. V was clipped by 4 bases and J by 3 bases; unmatched bases: 4. Germline assignment: CDR1 SGHDN and CDR2 FVKESK. The CDR3 runs to 14 residues. The DNA of the CDR3 is TGTGCCAGCAGCCTCCAGGGAGGGACAGATACGCAGTATTTT. It translates to CASSLQGGTDTQYF.

The CDR3 is CAWSSPGQGVRAFF. CDR3 coding DNA: TGTGCCTGGAGCTCACCGGGACAGGGGGTCAGGGCTTTCTTT. The V gene is TRBV30, the J gene TRBJ1-1; the match to TRBD1 covers 11 bases. Per germline, CDR1 GTSNPN and CDR2 SVGIG (reference sequence). The CDR3 length is 14 residues. V gave up 3 bases and J gave up 11 bases; unmatched junction bases: 11. The variable domain in full, with the rest retrieved from reference TRBV30 and TRBJ1-1, is SQTIHQWPATLVQPVGSPLSLECTVEGTSNPNLYWYRQAAGRGLQLLFYSVGIGQISSEVPQNLSASRPQDRQFILSSKKLLLSDSGFYLCAWSSPGQGVRAFFGQGTRLTVV.

The chain is built from TRBV29-1 and TRBJ1-1, with a tentative D call TRBD1 (5 bases). This CDR3 has 13 residues. V was pared by 7 bases and J by 7 bases, with 19 bases between. Germline lookup yields CDR1 SQVTM and CDR2 ANQGSEA. The CDR3 region has the DNA TGCAGCGGACAGAGGACGTCAGGCGGTGAAGCTTTCTTT. It yields the protein CSGQRTSGGEAFF.

This rearrangement joins TRBV30 to TRBJ1-1; D is unresolved. Between the trimmed V and J ends, which lost 0 bases and 5 bases, there was a span of 10 bases. Germline V gene sequence: CDR1 GTSNPN, CDR2 SVGIG (reference sequence). The CDR3 extends over 13 amino acids. The CDR3 loop reads CAWSVLSGTEAFF. CDR3 sequence (DNA): TGTGCCTGGAGTGTACTATCTGGGACTGAAGCTTTCTTT. Together with reference TRBV30 and TRBJ1-1, the CDR3 gives the full variable domain: SQTIHQWPATLVQPVGSPLSLECTVEGTSNPNLYWYRQAAGRGLQLLFYSVGIGQISSEVPQNLSASRPQDRQFILSSKKLLLSDSGFYLCAWSVLSGTEAFFGQGTRLTVV.

The chain combines TRBV29-1 with TRBJ2-3, with 7 bases lining up with TRBD1. Germline CDR1 reads SQVTM; CDR2 reads ANQGSEA. Unmatched junction bases numbered 1, after V lost 6 bases and J lost 1 base. The CDR3 totals 12 residues. The chain's CDR3 is CSVGQGTDTQYF. In DNA form, the CDR3 reads TGCAGCGTCGGACAGGGCACAGATACGCAGTATTTT.